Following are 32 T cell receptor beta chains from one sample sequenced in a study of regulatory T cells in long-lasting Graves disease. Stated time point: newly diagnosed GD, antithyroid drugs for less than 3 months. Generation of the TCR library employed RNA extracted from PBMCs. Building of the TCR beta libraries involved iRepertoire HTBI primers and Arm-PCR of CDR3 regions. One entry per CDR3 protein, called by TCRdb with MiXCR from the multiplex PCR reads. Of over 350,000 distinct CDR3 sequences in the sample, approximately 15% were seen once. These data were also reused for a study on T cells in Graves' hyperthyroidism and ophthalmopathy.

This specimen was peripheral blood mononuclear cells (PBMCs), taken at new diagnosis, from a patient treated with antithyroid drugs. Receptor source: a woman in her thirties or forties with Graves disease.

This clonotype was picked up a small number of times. Here the CDR3 reads CASSRRVTAPYNEQFF. The CDR3 DNA sequence: TGTGCCAGCAGCCGACGGGTTACAGCCCCCTACAATGAGCAGTTCTTC. V is TRBV3-1 and J is TRBJ2-1; the D is unclear. Germline CDR1 and CDR2: LGHDT and YNNKEL (reference sequence). CDR3 length: 16 amino acids. Trimming took off 4 bases at V and 2 bases at J, with 15 bases between the two ends.

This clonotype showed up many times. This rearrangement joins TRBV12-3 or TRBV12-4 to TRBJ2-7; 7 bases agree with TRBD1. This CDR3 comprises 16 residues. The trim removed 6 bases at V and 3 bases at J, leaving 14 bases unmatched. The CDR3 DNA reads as TGTGCCAGCAGCCTCGCTTGGGACAGAGCTTTCTACGAGCAGTACTTC. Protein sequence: CASSLAWDRAFYEQYF.

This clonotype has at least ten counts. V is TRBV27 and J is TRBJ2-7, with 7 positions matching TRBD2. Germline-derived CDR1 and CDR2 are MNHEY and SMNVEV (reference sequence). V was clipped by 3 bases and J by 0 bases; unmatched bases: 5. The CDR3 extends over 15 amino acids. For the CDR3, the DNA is TGTGCCAGCAGTTTGGCGGGAGTCCCCTCCTACGAGCAGTACTTC. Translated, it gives CASSLAGVPSYEQYF.

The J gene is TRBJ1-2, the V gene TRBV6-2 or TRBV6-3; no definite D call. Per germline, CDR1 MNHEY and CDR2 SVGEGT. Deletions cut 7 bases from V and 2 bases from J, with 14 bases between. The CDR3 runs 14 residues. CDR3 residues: CASTTRPRNYGYTF. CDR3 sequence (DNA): TGTGCCAGCACTACCAGACCGCGCAACTATGGCTACACCTTC.

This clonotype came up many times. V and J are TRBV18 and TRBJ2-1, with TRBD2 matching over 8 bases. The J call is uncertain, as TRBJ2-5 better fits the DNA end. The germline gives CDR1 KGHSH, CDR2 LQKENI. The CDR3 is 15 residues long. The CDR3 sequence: CASSPPTGGVETQYF. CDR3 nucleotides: TGTGCCAGCTCCCCCCCGACGGGAGGGGTAGAGACCCAGTACTTC.

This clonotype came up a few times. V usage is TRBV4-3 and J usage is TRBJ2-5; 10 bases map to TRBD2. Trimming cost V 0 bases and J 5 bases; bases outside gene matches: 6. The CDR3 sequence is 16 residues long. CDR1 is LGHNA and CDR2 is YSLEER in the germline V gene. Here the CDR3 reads CASSQDLAGEVETQYF. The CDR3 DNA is TGCGCCAGCAGCCAAGATCTAGCGGGAGAGGTGGAGACCCAGTACTTC.

DNA of the CDR3: TGCAGTGCTAGAAAATCAGGGAGTCACGAGCAGTACTTC. Its protein product is CSARKSGSHEQYF. The chain combines TRBV20-1 with TRBJ2-7; D is perhaps TRBD1 or TRBD2 (5 bases each). The CDR3 length is 13 residues. Trimming removed 2 bases at V and 5 bases at J, with 13 bases between. Germline CDR1 reads DFQATT; CDR2 reads SNEGSKA (reference sequence).

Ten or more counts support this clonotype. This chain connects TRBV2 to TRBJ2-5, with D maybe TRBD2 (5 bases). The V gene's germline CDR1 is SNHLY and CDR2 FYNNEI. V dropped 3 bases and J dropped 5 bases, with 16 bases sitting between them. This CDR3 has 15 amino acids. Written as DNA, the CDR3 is TGTGCCAGCAGTGATAGGACTTCCGACGGGGAGACCCAGTACTTC. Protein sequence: CASSDRTSDGETQYF.

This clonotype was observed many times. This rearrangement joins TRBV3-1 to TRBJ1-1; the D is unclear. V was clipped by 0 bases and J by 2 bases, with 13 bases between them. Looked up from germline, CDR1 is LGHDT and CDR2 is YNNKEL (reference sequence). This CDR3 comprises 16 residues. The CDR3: CASSQDFGPFNTEAFF. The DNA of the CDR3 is TGTGCCAGCAGCCAAGATTTTGGGCCGTTTAACACTGAAGCTTTCTTT.

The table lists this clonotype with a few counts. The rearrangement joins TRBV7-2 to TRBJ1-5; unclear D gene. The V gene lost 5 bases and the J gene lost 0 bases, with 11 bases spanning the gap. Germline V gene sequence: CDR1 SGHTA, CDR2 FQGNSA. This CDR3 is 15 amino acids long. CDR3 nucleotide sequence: TGTGCCAGCAGCGTCGGTAGGGATAGCAATCAGCCCCAGCATTTT. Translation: CASSVGRDSNQPQHF.

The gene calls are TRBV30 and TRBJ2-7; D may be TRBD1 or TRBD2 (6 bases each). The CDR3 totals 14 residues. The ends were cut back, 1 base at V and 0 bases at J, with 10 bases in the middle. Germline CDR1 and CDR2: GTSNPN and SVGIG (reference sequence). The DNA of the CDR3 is TGTGCCTGGAGTGGTGGGGGGCCCTCCTACGAGCAGTACTTC. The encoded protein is CAWSGGGPSYEQYF.

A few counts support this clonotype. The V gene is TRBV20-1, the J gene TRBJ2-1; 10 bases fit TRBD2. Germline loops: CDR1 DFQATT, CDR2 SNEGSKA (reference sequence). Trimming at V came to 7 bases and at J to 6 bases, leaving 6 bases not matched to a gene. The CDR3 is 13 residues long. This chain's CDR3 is CSGWTSGGNEQFF. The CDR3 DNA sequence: TGCAGTGGTTGGACTAGCGGAGGCAATGAGCAGTTCTTC.

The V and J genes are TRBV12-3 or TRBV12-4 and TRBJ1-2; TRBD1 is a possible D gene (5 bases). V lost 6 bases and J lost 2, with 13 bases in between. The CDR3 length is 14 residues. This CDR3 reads CASSRSTDNYGYTF. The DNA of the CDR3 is TGTGCCAGCAGCCGATCGACAGACAACTATGGCTACACCTTC.

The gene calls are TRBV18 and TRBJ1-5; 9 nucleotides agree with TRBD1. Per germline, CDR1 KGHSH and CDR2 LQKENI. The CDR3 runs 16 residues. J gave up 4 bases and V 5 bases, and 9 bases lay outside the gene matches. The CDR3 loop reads CASSAGTGTGNQPQHF. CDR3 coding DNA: TGTGCCAGCTCAGCCGGGACAGGGACAGGGAATCAGCCCCAGCATTTT.

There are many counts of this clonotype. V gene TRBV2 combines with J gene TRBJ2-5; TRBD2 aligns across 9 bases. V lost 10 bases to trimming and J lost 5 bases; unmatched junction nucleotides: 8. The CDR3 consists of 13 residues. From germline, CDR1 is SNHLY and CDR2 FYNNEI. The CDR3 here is CAILSGSRETQYF. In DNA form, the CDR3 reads TGTGCCATCCTTAGCGGGAGTCGGGAGACCCAGTACTTC.

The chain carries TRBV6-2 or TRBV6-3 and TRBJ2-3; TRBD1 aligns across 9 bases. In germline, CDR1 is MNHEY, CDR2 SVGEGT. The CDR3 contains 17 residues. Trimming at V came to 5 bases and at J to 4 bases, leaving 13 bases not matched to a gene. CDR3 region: CASSEEPGQGFADTQYF. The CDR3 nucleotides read TGTGCCAGCAGTGAAGAACCGGGACAGGGTTTCGCAGATACGCAGTATTTT.

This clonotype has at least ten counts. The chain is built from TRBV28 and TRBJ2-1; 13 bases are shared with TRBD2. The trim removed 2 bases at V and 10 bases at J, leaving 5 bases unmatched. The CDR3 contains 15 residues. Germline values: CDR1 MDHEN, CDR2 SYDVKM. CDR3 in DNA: TGTGCCAGCAGTTTAAGTACTAGCGGGAGGGAGGAGCAGTTCTTC. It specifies CASSLSTSGREEQFF.

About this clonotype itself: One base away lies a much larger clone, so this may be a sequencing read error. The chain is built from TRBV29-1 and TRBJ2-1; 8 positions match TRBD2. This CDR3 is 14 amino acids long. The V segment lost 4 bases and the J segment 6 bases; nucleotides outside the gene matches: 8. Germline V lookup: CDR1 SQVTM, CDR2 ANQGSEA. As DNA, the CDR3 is TGCAGCGTTGTGGGACTAGAGCGATGCAATGAGCAGTTCTTC. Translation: CSVVGLERCNEQFF.

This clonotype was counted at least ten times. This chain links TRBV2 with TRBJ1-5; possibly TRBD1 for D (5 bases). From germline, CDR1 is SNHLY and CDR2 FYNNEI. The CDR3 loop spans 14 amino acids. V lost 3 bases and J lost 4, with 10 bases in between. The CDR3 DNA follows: TGTGCCAGCAGTGACAGGGCTGGTAATCAGCCCCAGCATTTT. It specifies CASSDRAGNQPQHF.

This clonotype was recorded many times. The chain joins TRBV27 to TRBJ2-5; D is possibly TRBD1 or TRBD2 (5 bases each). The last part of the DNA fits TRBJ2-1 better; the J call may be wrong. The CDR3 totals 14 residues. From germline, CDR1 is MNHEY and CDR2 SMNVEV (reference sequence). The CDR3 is CASSPTWGRNEQFF. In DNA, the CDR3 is TGTGCCAGCAGTCCGACGTGGGGACGGAATGAGCAGTTCTTC.

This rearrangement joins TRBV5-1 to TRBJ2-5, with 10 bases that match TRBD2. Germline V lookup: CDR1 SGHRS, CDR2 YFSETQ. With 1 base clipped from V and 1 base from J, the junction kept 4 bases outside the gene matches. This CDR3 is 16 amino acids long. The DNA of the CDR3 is TGCGCCAGCAGCTTGAGGACTAGCGGACCCCAAGAGACCCAGTACTTC. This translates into CASSLRTSGPQETQYF.

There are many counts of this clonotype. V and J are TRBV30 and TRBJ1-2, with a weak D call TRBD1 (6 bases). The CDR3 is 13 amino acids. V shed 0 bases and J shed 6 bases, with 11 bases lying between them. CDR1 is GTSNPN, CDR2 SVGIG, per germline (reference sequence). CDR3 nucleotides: TGTGCCTGGAGTGTACTGACAGGCCATGGCTACACCTTC. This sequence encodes CAWSVLTGHGYTF.

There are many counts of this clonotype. The CDR3 spells CASSLRGASYNEQFF. Written as DNA, the CDR3 is TGTGCCAGCAGCCTCCGGGGGGCCTCCTACAATGAGCAGTTCTTC. This sequence joins TRBV3-2 and TRBJ2-1; TRBD1 is the table's D call and was not checked against the DNA. TRBV3-2 is labeled a pseudogene. This CDR3 contains 15 residues.

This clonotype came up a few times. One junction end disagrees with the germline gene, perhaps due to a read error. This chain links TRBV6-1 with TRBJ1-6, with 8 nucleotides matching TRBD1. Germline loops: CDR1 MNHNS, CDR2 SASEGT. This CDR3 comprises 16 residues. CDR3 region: CASSKAGTGGNSPLHF. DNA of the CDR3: TGTGCCAGCAGTAAAGCCGGGACAGGCGGAAATTCACCCCTCCACTTT.

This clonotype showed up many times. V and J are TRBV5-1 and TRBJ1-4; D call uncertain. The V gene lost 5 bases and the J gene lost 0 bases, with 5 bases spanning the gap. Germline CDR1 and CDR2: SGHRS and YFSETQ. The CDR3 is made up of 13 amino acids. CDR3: CASRRSTNEKLFF. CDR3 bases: TGCGCCAGCAGGCGGTCAACTAATGAAAAACTGTTTTTT. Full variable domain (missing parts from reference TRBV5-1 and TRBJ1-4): KAGVTQTPRYLIKTRGQQVTLSCSPISGHRSVSWYQQTPGQGLQFLFEYFSETQRNKGNFPGRFSGRQFSNSRSEMNVSTLELGDSALYLCASRRSTNEKLFFGSGTQLSVL.

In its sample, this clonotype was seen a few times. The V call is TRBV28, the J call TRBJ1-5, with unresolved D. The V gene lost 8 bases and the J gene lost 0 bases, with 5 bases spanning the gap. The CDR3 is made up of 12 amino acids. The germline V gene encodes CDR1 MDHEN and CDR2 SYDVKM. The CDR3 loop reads CASGDSNQPQHF. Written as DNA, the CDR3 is TGTGCCAGCGGGGATAGCAATCAGCCCCAGCATTTT.

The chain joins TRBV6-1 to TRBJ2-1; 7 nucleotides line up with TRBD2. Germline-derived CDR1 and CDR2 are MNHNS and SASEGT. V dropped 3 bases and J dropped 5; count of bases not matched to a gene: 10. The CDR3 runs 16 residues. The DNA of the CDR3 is TGTGCCAGCAGTGATGGCGGGAGAGTGAGGAACAATGAGCAGTTCTTC. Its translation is CASSDGGRVRNNEQFF.

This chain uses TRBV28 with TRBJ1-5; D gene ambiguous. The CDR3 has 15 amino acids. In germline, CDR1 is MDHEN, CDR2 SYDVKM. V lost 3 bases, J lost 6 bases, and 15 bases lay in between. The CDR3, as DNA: TGTGCCAGCAGTTTTTTTTGGTACGGGAGTCAGCCCCAGCATTTT. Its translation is CASSFFWYGSQPQHF. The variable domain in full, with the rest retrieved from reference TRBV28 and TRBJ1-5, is DVKVTQSSRYLVKRTGEKVFLECVQDMDHENMFWYRQDPGLGLRLIYFSYDVKMKEKGDIPEGYSVSREKKERFSLILESASTNQTSMYLCASSFFWYGSQPQHFGDGTRLSIL.

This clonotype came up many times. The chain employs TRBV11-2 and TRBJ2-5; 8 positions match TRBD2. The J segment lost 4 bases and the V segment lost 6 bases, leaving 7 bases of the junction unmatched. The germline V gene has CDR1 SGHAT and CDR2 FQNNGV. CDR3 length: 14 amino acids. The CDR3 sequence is CASRSGLEGETQYF. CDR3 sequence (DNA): TGTGCCAGCAGATCGGGACTAGAAGGAGAGACCCAGTACTTC.

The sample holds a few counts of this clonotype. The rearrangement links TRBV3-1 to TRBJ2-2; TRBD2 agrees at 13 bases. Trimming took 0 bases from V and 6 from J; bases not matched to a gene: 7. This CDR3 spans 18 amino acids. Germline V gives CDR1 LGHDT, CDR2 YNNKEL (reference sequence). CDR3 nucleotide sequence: TGTGCCAGCAGCCAAGAGCTTTGGACTAGCGGGAGTGCCGGGGAGCTGTTTTTT. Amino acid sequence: CASSQELWTSGSAGELFF.

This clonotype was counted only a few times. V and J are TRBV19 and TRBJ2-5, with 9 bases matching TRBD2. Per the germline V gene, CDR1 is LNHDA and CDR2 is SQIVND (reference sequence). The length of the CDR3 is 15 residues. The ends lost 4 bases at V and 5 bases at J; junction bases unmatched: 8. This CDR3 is CASSRSGGRGETQYF. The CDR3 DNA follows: TGTGCCAGTAGTAGGTCTGGCGGGAGGGGCGAGACCCAGTACTTC.

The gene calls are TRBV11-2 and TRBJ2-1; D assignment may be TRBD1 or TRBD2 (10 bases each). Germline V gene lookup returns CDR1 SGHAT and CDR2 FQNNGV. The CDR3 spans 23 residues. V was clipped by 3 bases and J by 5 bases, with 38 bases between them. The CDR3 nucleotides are TGTGCCAGCAGCTTCAGAGGGGACAGGGGATCAGCGGGAGGGCCGAGAGGCAACAATGAGCAGTTCTTC. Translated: CASSFRGDRGSAGGPRGNNEQFF.